This TCR beta chain was documented in a study of T cells in Graves' hyperthyroidism and ophthalmopathy. Overall study: Once the initial diagnosis was made, peripheral blood was obtained before any treatment. Notes on the study in general: Model output signaled ophthalmopathy a median approximately six months ahead of onset.

Patients aged 18 to 65 with hyperthyroidism were newly diagnosed, with duration under 2 months. About this clonotype itself: Its cognate antigen is unknown.

The TCR beta CDR3 regions underwent amplification using RNA transcripts as the source. The HTBI primer set served for first-round RT-PCR of the TCR CDR3. TCRdb passed the multiplex PCR reads through MiXCR, listing each CDR3 protein once. The data show hundreds of thousands of distinct CDR3 sequences, around 39% seen once. This TCR was recovered from a man between 18 and 35 years old with Graves' hyperthyroidism. The sequencing input was blood.

CDR3 in amino acids: CASSEAGQSEAFF. Written as DNA, the CDR3 is TGTGCCAGCAGTGAAGCGGGACAGTCTGAAGCTTTCTTT. J is TRBJ1-1 and V is TRBV2; 7 positions match TRBD1. The junction had 1 base not matched to a gene; V was cut back by 0 bases and J by 6 bases. CDR1 is SNHLY, CDR2 FYNNEI, per germline. The CDR3 runs to 13 residues. Filled out from reference TRBV2 and TRBJ1-1, the complete variable domain reads EPEVTQTPSHQVTQMGQEVILRCVPISNHLYFYWYRQILGQKVEFLVSFYNNEISEKSEIFDDQFSVERPDGSNFTLKIRSTKLEDSAMYFCASSEAGQSEAFFGQGTRLTVV.